Following are 20 T cell receptor beta chains from one sample sequenced in a study of human T cells and chemical hapten exposure. MiXCR, applied by TCRdb to the RACE reads, yields one record per CDR3 protein. Among around 180,000 distinct CDR3 sequences, 25% to 35% were seen once, and the ten largest hold nearly 3%. Time point specified: pre-sensitization, week 0. This sample's treatment: therapeutic diphenylcyclopropenone sensitization with weekly scalp DPC. The sample in question was whole blood, obtained in connection with sensitization to the hapten diphenylcyclopropenone (DPC). The source is a woman aged 25-40 years with alopecia areata. Some clones in this sample may be carry-over from other donors' samples.

The chain recombines TRBV29-1 with TRBJ1-1, with a possible D match to TRBD1 (6 bases). Germline values: CDR1 SQVTM, CDR2 ANQGSEA. Trimming pared 6 bases from V and 5 bases from J, leaving 10 bases between. This CDR3 has 11 amino acids. For the CDR3, the DNA is TGCAGCGTCACAGGGCGGACTGAAGCTTTCTTT. This codes for CSVTGRTEAFF.

The V call is TRBV7-9, the J call TRBJ2-1, with 8 bases identical to TRBD1. CDR1 is SEHNR, CDR2 FQNEAQ, per germline (reference sequence). V shed 5 bases, J shed 8 bases, and the junction held 8 bases outside the gene matches. This CDR3 region has 14 residues. The CDR3 nucleotides are TGTGCCAGCAGCCGGACAGGGAGTAGGGATGAGCAGTTCTTC. Protein sequence: CASSRTGSRDEQFF.

In this sample, this clonotype turned up once. The V gene is TRBV10-3, the J gene TRBJ2-7, with 10 positions matching TRBD1. Germline V gene sequence: CDR1 ENHRY, CDR2 SYGVKD. The V segment lost 10 bases and the J segment 6 bases; nucleotides outside the gene matches: 9. This CDR3 region has 13 residues. Here the CDR3 reads CATTGTGVGEQYF. DNA of the CDR3: TGTGCCACTACCGGGACAGGGGTCGGCGAGCAGTACTTC.

The chain is built from TRBV6-2 or TRBV6-3 and TRBJ2-1; possible D gene TRBD2, 6 bases. Trimming pared 1 base from V and 4 bases from J, leaving 11 bases between. The CDR3 is 15 residues long. Germline assignment: CDR1 MNHEY and CDR2 SVGEGT. The CDR3: CASSYLAGLYNEQFF. CDR3 DNA sequence: TGTGCCAGCAGTTACTTGGCGGGACTGTACAATGAGCAGTTCTTC.

This clonotype was seen a few times. The chain employs TRBV5-1 and TRBJ2-2, with 8 bases aligning to TRBD1. V dropped 5 bases and J dropped 7; count of bases not matched to a gene: 7. This CDR3 has 14 residues. The V gene's germline CDR1 is SGHRS and CDR2 YFSETQ. CDR3 bases: TGCGCCAGCAGGCGGCAGGGGGCCGTCGGGGAGCTGTTTTTT. Translation gives CASRRQGAVGELFF.

This CDR3 is CASSLDGSGTGELFF. The CDR3 bases are TGCGCCAGCAGCTTGGATGGGAGTGGTACCGGGGAGCTGTTTTTT. The chain carries TRBV5-1 and TRBJ2-2, with TRBD2 as a possible D gene (5 bases). The germline CDR1 and CDR2 sequences are SGHRS and YFSETQ. The CDR3 covers 15 residues. Trimming removed 0 bases at V and 5 bases at J, with 11 bases between. The full variable domain, rest sourced from reference TRBV5-1 and TRBJ2-2, is KAGVTQTPRYLIKTRGQQVTLSCSPISGHRSVSWYQQTPGQGLQFLFEYFSETQRNKGNFPGRFSGRQFSNSRSEMNVSTLELGDSALYLCASSLDGSGTGELFFGEGSRLTVL.

This chain joins TRBV29-1 and TRBJ2-7; D perhaps matches TRBD1 (6 bases). The germline V and J ends were trimmed by 5 bases and 5 bases, with 13 bases remaining between them. This CDR3 comprises 12 residues. The V gene's germline CDR1 is SQVTM and CDR2 ANQGSEA. The CDR3, as DNA: TGCAGCGTTTTAACAGGGACACACGAGCAGTACTTC. As protein: CSVLTGTHEQYF.

In its sample, this clonotype was seen a few times. This chain uses TRBV20-1 with TRBJ2-4; weak D call: TRBD1 (6 bases). In germline, CDR1 is DFQATT, CDR2 SNEGSKA (reference sequence). Trimming took 6 bases from V and 4 from J, leaving 16 bases between them. CDR3 size: 14 residues. DNA for the CDR3: TGCAGTGCAAGGCTACCTCAGGGGAAAAACATTCAGTACTTC. Translating gives CSARLPQGKNIQYF.

CDR3 nucleotides: TGTGCCAGCAGCGTAGACCCAGGATCGGGTACTGAAGCTTTCTTT. Amino acid sequence: CASSVDPGSGTEAFF. The V call is TRBV9, the J call TRBJ1-1; no clear D. Germline lookup yields CDR1 SGDLS and CDR2 YYNGEE. The ends were cut back, 0 bases at V and 5 bases at J, with 14 bases in the middle. This CDR3 has 15 residues.

This clonotype was counted only a few times. The chain joins TRBV6-1 to TRBJ2-7; D may correspond to TRBD1 or TRBD2 (6 bases each). Trimming shortened V by 6 bases and J by 4 bases, and 19 bases separated the two germline ends. This CDR3 comprises 15 residues. CDR1 is MNHNS and CDR2 is SASEGT in the germline V gene. This CDR3 reads CASRGTGAGRYEQYF. The DNA for the CDR3 is TGTGCCAGCAGGGGGACGGGGGCTGGAAGGTACGAGCAGTACTTC.

J is TRBJ1-6 and V is TRBV29-1; the D gene is possibly TRBD1 (5 bases). Trimming removed 4 bases from V and 5 bases from J, with 9 bases in between. The CDR3 is 13 amino acids. Germline values: CDR1 SQVTM, CDR2 ANQGSEA. The CDR3 reads CSVAWGDNSPLHF. The DNA of the CDR3 is TGCAGCGTTGCCTGGGGGGATAATTCACCCCTCCACTTT. Complete variable domain (other parts from reference TRBV29-1 and TRBJ1-6): SAVISQKPSRDICQRGTSLTIQCQVDSQVTMMFWYRQQPGQSLTLIATANQGSEATYESGFVIDKFPISRPNLTFSTLTVSNMSPEDSSIYLCSVAWGDNSPLHFGNGTRLTVT.

V gene TRBV5-1 combines with J gene TRBJ1-1; D not resolved. V lost 0 bases and J 5 bases, leaving 14 bases between the germline ends. There are 15 residues in the CDR3. The V gene's germline CDR1 is SGHRS and CDR2 YFSETQ. DNA of the CDR3: TGCGCCAGCAGCTTGGGGTCAGGAGAATGGACTGAAGCTTTCTTT. It translates to CASSLGSGEWTEAFF.

This sequence joins TRBV29-1 and TRBJ1-1; D is perhaps TRBD1 (5 bases). This CDR3 has 8 residues. The V gene lost 5 bases and the J gene lost 11 bases, with 6 bases spanning the gap. Germline CDR1 reads SQVTM; CDR2 reads ANQGSEA. The CDR3 DNA follows: TGCAGCGTTTCAGGGGCTTTCTTT. Translating it yields CSVSGAFF. Filled out from reference TRBV29-1 and TRBJ1-1, the complete variable domain reads SAVISQKPSRDICQRGTSLTIQCQVDSQVTMMFWYRQQPGQSLTLIATANQGSEATYESGFVIDKFPISRPNLTFSTLTVSNMSPEDSSIYLCSVSGAFFGQGTRLTVV.

As to this clonotype: The germline gene is not matched at one end of the junction; a read error may be the cause. The CDR3 spells CDSRWNVNALLYGYTF. The CDR3 nucleotides read TGTGACAGCAGATGGAACGTAAATGCCTTGCTCTATGGCTACACCTTC. The chain combines TRBV7-9 with TRBJ1-2; no definite D call. Germline assignment: CDR1 SEHNR and CDR2 FQNEAQ (reference sequence). The CDR3 is 16 residues long.

J is TRBJ1-4 and V is TRBV20-1; D not certain. CDR1 is DFQATT and CDR2 is SNEGSKA in the germline V gene (reference sequence). V was cut by 6 bases and J by 0 bases, with 11 bases left in between. The CDR3 totals 14 residues. CDR3 in DNA: TGCAGTGCCCTTACGACGGCAACTAATGAAAAACTGTTTTTT. Translation gives CSALTTATNEKLFF.

This clonotype was seen a few times. The V gene is TRBV5-1, the J gene TRBJ1-1, with 8 bases lining up with TRBD1. In germline, CDR1 is SGHRS, CDR2 YFSETQ. Trimming removed 3 bases from V and 5 bases from J; junction bases left unmatched: 6. The CDR3 loop spans 14 amino acids. CDR3 region: CASSWGQAGTEAFF. In nucleotides, the CDR3 is TGCGCCAGCAGCTGGGGACAGGCGGGAACTGAAGCTTTCTTT.

The DNA of the CDR3 is TGTGCCATCAGTGAGGCAGGGCCAACTAATGAAAAACTGTTTTTT. It specifies CAISEAGPTNEKLFF. The chain carries TRBV10-3 and TRBJ1-4, with D tentatively TRBD1 (5 bases). This CDR3 comprises 15 residues. With 2 bases removed from V and 0 bases from J, the gap between germline ends came to 7 bases. Germline CDR1 and CDR2: ENHRY and SYGVKD.

This clonotype has a handful of counts. The chain has TRBV24-1 and TRBJ1-2; D not resolved. The CDR3 is 11 amino acids. V gave up 4 bases and J gave up 5 bases, with 4 bases separating them. The germline gives CDR1 KGHDR, CDR2 SFDVKD. The DNA of the CDR3 is TGTGCCACCAGTGACGGGTATGGCTACACCTTC. It codes for CATSDGYGYTF.

This clonotype was seen only a few times. This chain links TRBV19 with TRBJ2-7; 7 bases align to TRBD1. J gave up 3 bases and V 9 bases, and 8 bases lay outside the gene matches. This CDR3 has 13 amino acids. The germline CDR1 and CDR2 sequences are LNHDA and SQIVND (reference sequence). The CDR3 is CASSPGTDYEQYF. As DNA, the CDR3 is TGTGCCAGCAGCCCCGGGACAGACTACGAGCAGTACTTC.

This chain joins TRBV5-1 and TRBJ2-5; D is possibly TRBD1 or TRBD2 (6 bases each). Looked up from germline, CDR1 is SGHRS and CDR2 is YFSETQ. CDR3 length equals 15 residues. Trimming removed 4 bases at V and 5 bases at J, with 18 bases between. CDR3 bases: TGCGCCAGCAGCGCGGTGGGGGGCGGACACGAGACCCAGTACTTC. Residues: CASSAVGGGHETQYF.